Here is one T cell receptor (beta chain) with its context. Its antigen is unknown. This sample stems from a study of CD8+CD57+ T cells in acquired aplastic anemia. The wider study: Mean yield of DNA from sorted CD4+ and CD8+ cells was roughly 3.4 ug.

CDR3 length equals 12 residues. Germline CDR1 and CDR2: KGHDR and SFDVKD. Trimming shortened V by 4 bases and J by 6 bases, and 6 bases separated the two germline ends. Patients who underwent sequencing had shown CD8+CD57+ cell expansion by flow cytometry. The blood sampling took place in patients who had so far received no therapy. Genomic DNA provided the template from which TCR beta VDJ and CDR3 profiles were obtained. TCRdb recomputed calls from the reads with MiXCR, one row per CDR3 protein. The sample consists of a few hundred thousand distinct CDR3 sequences, roughly 61% of them appearing once. Whole-study findings and limits: Comparison of patients with controls identified around 31 shared CD8+ CDR3 sequences. Patients versus controls showed no significant CD8+ Simpson's diversity difference.

This rearrangement joins TRBV24-1 to TRBJ1-5; D ambiguous. The TCR comes from a human donor with aplastic anemia. Sequenced material: sorted CD4+, CD8+, or CD8+CD57+ T cells (not recorded which) from PBMCs. Here the CDR3 reads CATSELGQPQHF. CDR3 nucleotide sequence: TGTGCCACCAGTGAGTTAGGTCAGCCCCAGCATTTT.